This T cell receptor beta chain was found in a study of T cell clusters in autoimmune cytopenias (dated by TCRdb to between 2018 and 2020). Notes on the research overall: TRB sequencing reached a median depth of 51,575 reads per sample and yielded a median of 2,350 distinct TRB clonotypes per sample. Alongside healthy, CLL and autoimmune hepatitis controls, autoimmune cytopenia patients had their peripheral blood TRB and IGH repertoires sequenced at active disease and again during treatment follow-up. The study aimed to test whether autoimmune cytopenia patients carry a disease-specific immune repertoire signature usable as a blood-based biomarker.

Summary of the overall study and its limitations: GLIPH results suggested that primary autoimmune cytopenia patients were missing physiological T cell clusters, with 51 clusters found only in healthy donors compared with roughly 15 found only in patients. The TRB repertoire shifts, including less even repertoires in secondary cytopenia and CLL, mostly reflected lymphoma bias and not autoimmunity. The T cell clusters were defined only in silico, and the functional role of the clusters was left to be validated experimentally. In the comparison of secondary cytopenia with CLL, the cluster-lack signature was not observed, apparently because the dominant lymphoma-associated repertoire masked the signature. Approximately 2.9-fold more exclusive TRB clusters were observed in healthy donors than in active autoimmune hepatitis patients, consistent with an autoimmunity-wide signature.

As regards this clonotype: The antigen it recognizes is unknown.

There are 12 amino acids in the CDR3, from cysteine to phenylalanine inclusive. The DNA is not on file. The germline V gene sets CDR1 to LGHNA and CDR2 to YNFKEQ. For each sample, TRB amplification used about 0.25 ug of peripheral blood genomic DNA, equal to some 38,000 genome equivalents. TRB rearrangements were amplified by multiplex PCR following a touch-down protocol, with the TRB-A and TRB-B primer pools mixed in one tube. Illumina adapters and sample indices were added to the amplicons through two consecutive PCR reactions using Phusion HS II polymerase. After gel purification with the NucleoSpin Gel and PCR Clean-up kit, the amplicons were quantified by Qubit and checked for quality on an Agilent 2100 Bioanalyzer. Sequencing of the libraries was done on an Illumina MiSeq with 600-cycle, single-indexed, paired-end runs. The study's own analysis went as follows. MiXCR version 2.1.12, together with the default MiXCR reference library, was used to align and assemble the TRB reads. A clone was defined by each unique CDR3 nucleotide sequence, and analysis was restricted to productive sequences with at least two reads. Alpha-parameterized diversity profiles (alpha 0 to 5), including the Shannon (alpha 1) and Simpson (alpha 2) indices, were computed with an R script to assess repertoire diversity. The tcR package was used to compute combinatorial TRB VJ usage, and cohorts were compared on this usage by principal component analysis with ade4. TCRbeta CDR3s were clustered with GLIPH on cohort pairs matched by age and read depth, and cluster frequencies were compared by Wilcoxon test. TCRdb reprocessed the sequencing reads and holds a single record per CDR3 protein sequence, with no DNA. The V and J calls come from TCRdb's annotation, not from the publication. The sample table includes about 9,500 distinct CDR3 sequences. 9.2% of the sample comes from the top ten.

The receptor comes from a human donor with an autoimmune cytopenia or autoimmune hepatitis (not recorded which). This chain joins TRBV4-2 to TRBJ1-2; the TCRdb D gene call, TRBD1, has no DNA to confirm it. Sequencing used peripheral blood. CDR3 region: CASSHQTGTYTF.